The 9 T cell receptor beta chains reported below all come from one sample, sequenced in a study of cytomegalovirus exposure and HLA in healthy donors. This PCR relied on a set of 60 Vbeta primers and 13 Jbeta primers. This table comes from immunoSEQ multiplex PCR, and its TCRdb copy is limited to in-frame clones, with some not included. Found here are 150,000 or so clones; the top ten clones hold 1.5% to 2%. The material sequenced was PBMCs. Receptors originate from a woman in her fifties or sixties in good health and CMV-seronegative.

J is TRBJ2-4 and V is TRBV6-5, with 9 bases lining up with TRBD2. CDR3 size: 16 residues. J gave up 0 bases and V 4 bases, and 4 bases lay outside the gene matches. The germline CDR1 and CDR2 sequences are MNHEY and SVGAGI. The CDR3, as DNA: TGTGCCAGCAGTTCCGGGACTAGCAGAGCCAAAAACATTCAGTACTTC. This sequence encodes CASSSGTSRAKNIQYF.

The V and J genes are TRBV15 and TRBJ1-1; D remains unclear. Trimming stripped 0 bases from V and 4 bases from J, with 9 bases between. Germline loops: CDR1 LNHNV, CDR2 YYDKDF (reference sequence). The CDR3 sequence is 14 residues long. The CDR3 coding sequence is TGTGCCACCAGCAGAGATAGGAGAGGCACTGAAGCTTTCTTT. The encoded protein is CATSRDRRGTEAFF.

The genes are TRBV5-1 and TRBJ1-6, with a tentative D call TRBD1 (6 bases). Germline-derived CDR1 and CDR2 are SGHRS and YFSETQ. This CDR3 is built from 15 residues. V was pared by 0 bases and J by 6 bases, with 10 bases between. The CDR3 sequence: CASSLGDMVNSPLHF. The CDR3 DNA sequence: TGCGCCAGCAGCTTGGGGGACATGGTTAATTCACCCCTCCACTTT.

This chain joins TRBV5-4 and TRBJ2-7, with 8 bases fitting TRBD2. Germline CDR1 is SGHNT and CDR2 is YYREEE (reference sequence). Trimming at V came to 1 base and at J to 2 bases, leaving 8 bases not matched to a gene. This CDR3 is 16 amino acids long. Written as DNA, the CDR3 is TGTGCCAGCAGCTTGAAGTCTAGCGGGCCCACCTACGAGCAGTACTTC. Translating gives CASSLKSSGPTYEQYF. The full variable domain, completed using reference TRBV5-4 and TRBJ2-7, is ETGVTQSPTHLIKTRGQQVTLRCSSQSGHNTVSWYQQALGQGPQFIFQYYREEENGRGNFPPRFSGLQFPNYSSELNVNALELDDSALYLCASSLKSSGPTYEQYFGPGTRLTVT.

The chain is built from TRBV29-1 and TRBJ2-7; TRBD2 agrees at 7 bases. There are 13 residues in the CDR3. In germline, CDR1 is SQVTM, CDR2 ANQGSEA. V shed 3 bases and J 7 bases; nucleotides not matched to a gene: 9. CDR3 residues: CSVDEGGSGEQYF. The CDR3, as DNA: TGCAGCGTTGACGAGGGAGGGTCGGGGGAGCAGTACTTC.

The chain combines TRBV23-1 with TRBJ2-3, with 9 positions matching TRBD1. TRBV23-1 is designated an ORF whose function remains uncertain. The CDR3 consists of 15 residues. The ends lost 4 bases at V and 6 bases at J; junction bases unmatched: 8. The CDR3 region has the DNA TGCGCCAGCAGTCGGACCGTGACAGGGGGGGATACGCAGTATTTT. Protein: CASSRTVTGGDTQYF.

This rearrangement joins TRBV19 to TRBJ2-5, with a weak D call TRBD1 (8 bases). Trimming took off 3 bases at V and 4 bases at J, with 18 bases between the two ends. Germline V CDR1 and CDR2: LNHDA, SQIVND (reference sequence). The CDR3 runs to 16 residues. This CDR3 reads CASSMGGQGASETQYF. The CDR3 nucleotides read TGTGCCAGTAGTATGGGGGGGCAGGGGGCATCAGAGACCCAGTACTTC.

To note about this clone: The junction shows a germline mismatch at one end, possibly a read error. This chain links TRBV30 with TRBJ2-1; possibly TRBD1 or TRBD2 for D (5 bases each). This CDR3 has 15 amino acids. Per germline, CDR1 GTSNPN and CDR2 SVGIG (reference sequence). In DNA form, the CDR3 reads TGTGCCGGGAGTGTAGGCGGACACCCTTACAATGAGCAGTTCTTC. Residues: CAGSVGGHPYNEQFF. Full variable domain (missing parts from reference TRBV30 and TRBJ2-1): SQTIHQWPATLVQPVGSPLSLECTVEGTSNPNLYWYRQAAGRGLQLLFYSVGIGQISSEVPQNLSASRPQDRQFILSSKKLLLSDSGFYLCAGSVGGHPYNEQFFGPGTRLTVL.

The DNA of the CDR3 is TGTGCCAGCAGTCCACGCAGGACAGGGGGCTACGAGCAGTACTTC. This translates into CASSPRRTGGYEQYF. The chain uses TRBV13 and TRBJ2-7; 10 positions match TRBD1. Germline-derived CDR1 and CDR2 are PRHDT and FYEKMQ (reference sequence). The CDR3 sequence is 15 residues long. V trimming: 6 bases; J trimming: 3 bases; junction bases outside the gene matches: 8.